This passage covers 7 T cell receptor beta chains from one sample sequenced in a study of CD8 T cells in ankylosing spondylitis. Study results and caveats: A TCR beta motif made of several highly homologous variants seemed typical of ankylosing spondylitis blood.

No antigen has been identified for these receptors. TCRdb analysed the 5' RACE reads with MiXCR anew, one entry per CDR3 protein. The table has about 400,000 distinct CDR3 sequences, more than 20% seen once. The sample taken for sequencing was blood, either unsorted or a sorted T cell fraction (not recorded which). The receptor source for this set is a male donor with ankylosing spondylitis.

This clonotype was recorded many times. J is TRBJ2-3 and V is TRBV29-1; 9 nucleotides line up with TRBD2. The CDR3 extends over 15 amino acids. Per germline, CDR1 SQVTM and CDR2 ANQGSEA. The J segment lost 0 bases and the V segment lost 3 bases, leaving 4 bases of the junction unmatched. As DNA, the CDR3 is TGCAGCGTTGAGGGGGGACTAGCAAGCACAGATACGCAGTATTTT. As protein: CSVEGGLASTDTQYF.

This clonotype was counted between two and nine times. V and J are TRBV12-3 or TRBV12-4 and TRBJ2-7; 7 bases are shared with TRBD1. The CDR3 runs to 16 residues. The ends lost 3 bases at V and 4 bases at J; junction bases unmatched: 12. This CDR3 reads CASSFRGQRQLYEQYF. The CDR3 DNA sequence: TGTGCCAGCAGTTTTAGGGGACAGAGGCAACTTTACGAGCAGTACTTC.

The rearrangement links TRBV2 to TRBJ2-3; D uncertain. Germline V gene sequence: CDR1 SNHLY, CDR2 FYNNEI. V lost 3 bases to trimming and J lost 4 bases, with 11 bases between them. The CDR3 is made up of 14 amino acids. The CDR3 DNA reads TGTGCCAGCAGTGATGGGCCAGCCTCAGATACGCAGTATTTT. Amino acid sequence: CASSDGPASDTQYF. The full variable domain, in which reference TRBV2 and TRBJ2-3 provide the parts outside the CDR3, is EPEVTQTPSHQVTQMGQEVILRCVPISNHLYFYWYRQILGQKVEFLVSFYNNEISEKSEIFDDQFSVERPDGSNFTLKIRSTKLEDSAMYFCASSDGPASDTQYFGPGTRLTVL.

This clonotype showed up just a few times. The gene calls are TRBV5-8 and TRBJ2-1, with a tentative D call TRBD1 (5 bases). CDR1 and CDR2 (germline): SGHTS, YDEGEE. This CDR3 contains 16 residues. Trimming removed 3 bases at V and 0 bases at J, with 13 bases between. CDR3 amino acids: CASSWIQVISYNEQFF. DNA for the CDR3: TGTGCCAGCAGCTGGATACAGGTAATCTCCTACAATGAGCAGTTCTTC.

J is TRBJ2-3 and V is TRBV7-3, with 8 bases identical to TRBD2. V was clipped by 5 bases and J by 5 bases; unmatched bases: 9. Looked up from germline, CDR1 is SGHTA and CDR2 is FQGTGA. The CDR3 spans 15 residues. The CDR3 coding sequence is TGTGCCAGCAGCCCTCAAGCGGGAGTGATAGATACGCAGTATTTT. This translates into CASSPQAGVIDTQYF. The complete variable domain, with remaining parts taken from reference TRBV7-3 and TRBJ2-3, reads GAGVSQTPSNKVTEKGKYVELRCDPISGHTALYWYRQSLGQGPEFLIYFQGTGAADDSGLPNDRFFAVRPEGSVSTLKIQRTERGDSAVYLCASSPQAGVIDTQYFGPGTRLTVL.

V and J are TRBV2 and TRBJ2-1, with a weak D call TRBD2 (6 bases). The CDR3 is 17 amino acids. Germline values: CDR1 SNHLY, CDR2 FYNNEI. V gave up 4 bases and J gave up 0 bases, with 16 bases separating them. CDR3 amino acids: CASSGIVEGSSYNEQFF. The CDR3 DNA reads TGTGCCAGCAGTGGGATTGTGGAGGGCAGCTCCTACAATGAGCAGTTCTTC.

The chain links TRBV20-1 to TRBJ2-3, with D perhaps TRBD2 (5 bases). The germline V gene has CDR1 DFQATT and CDR2 SNEGSKA (reference sequence). V dropped 3 bases and J dropped 0 bases, with 10 bases sitting between them. The CDR3 has 14 amino acids. CDR3 residues: CSARKAVSTDTQYF. CDR3 bases: TGCAGTGCTAGGAAAGCGGTTAGCACAGATACGCAGTATTTT.